Following are 31 T cell receptor beta chains from one sample sequenced in a study of blood T cells in healthy people across ages. A sample-barcoded 5' primer and a J-beta primer mix were used in a second PCR of roughly 7 to 12 cycles. TCRdb passed the 5' RACE reads through MiXCR, listing each CDR3 protein once. Here the sample spans roughly 800,000 distinct CDR3 sequences, about 48% being singletons. Specimen: blood. The origin of the receptors is an older man in good health.

The chain has TRBV3-1 and TRBJ2-5, with D perhaps TRBD2 (5 bases). The V end lost 0 bases, the J end lost 13 bases, and 15 bases lay between the germline ends. The CDR3 is 13 residues long. The germline CDR1 and CDR2 sequences are LGHDT and YNNKEL (reference sequence). DNA of the CDR3: TGTGCCAGCAGCCAAGACGCCGGAGGAGCCGGGTACTTC. The encoded protein is CASSQDAGGAGYF.

V gene TRBV5-1 combines with J gene TRBJ2-3; a possible D gene is TRBD2 (6 bases). CDR1 is SGHRS, CDR2 YFSETQ, per germline. The CDR3 extends over 13 amino acids. V lost 2 bases, J lost 14 bases, and 18 bases lay in between. The CDR3 sequence is CASSFREHRYAYF. The CDR3 bases are TGCGCCAGCAGCTTTCGGGAGCACAGATACGCGTATTTT.

The chain employs TRBV6-5 and TRBJ2-2; TRBD2 aligns across 11 bases. CDR3 length equals 15 residues. CDR1 MNHEY and CDR2 SVGAGI come from the germline V gene. J gave up 4 bases and V 5 bases, and 3 bases lay outside the gene matches. CDR3 in amino acids: CASSALAGATGELFF. The CDR3 DNA sequence: TGTGCCAGCAGTGCACTAGCGGGAGCCACCGGGGAGCTGTTTTTT.

This clonotype was seen a few times. The V and J genes are TRBV4-1 and TRBJ2-1, with 7 bases matching TRBD2. Germline V gene data show CDR1 as MGHRA and CDR2 as YSYEKL. Germline trimming cut 3 bases from V and 3 bases from J; bases unmatched to any gene: 5. This CDR3 region has 15 residues. The CDR3 is CASSHPGGLYNEQFF. The CDR3 nucleotides are TGCGCCAGCAGCCACCCGGGGGGACTCTACAATGAGCAGTTCTTC.

This clonotype appeared a few times. The chain employs TRBV27 and TRBJ1-4; D gene ambiguous. The V end lost 5 bases, the J end lost 3 bases, and 16 bases lay between the germline ends. This CDR3 has 16 residues. Germline-derived CDR1 and CDR2 are MNHEY and SMNVEV (reference sequence). The DNA of the CDR3 is TGTGCCAGCAGTCTCCTCCGAAGCGGTTCTAATGAAAAACTGTTTTTT. Protein sequence: CASSLLRSGSNEKLFF.

The chain is built from TRBV25-1 and TRBJ2-2, with 14 bases aligning to TRBD2. From germline, CDR1 is MGHDK and CDR2 SYGVNS. This CDR3 region has 17 residues. V lost 4 bases to trimming and J lost 5 bases; unmatched junction nucleotides: 6. The CDR3 coding sequence is TGTGCCAGCAGTGCGACTAGCGGGAGGGCCGGGACCGGGGAGCTGTTTTTT. Its protein product is CASSATSGRAGTGELFF.

The V and J genes are TRBV5-1 and TRBJ2-7, with TRBD2 matching 10 bases. With the DNA end fitting TRBJ2-5 better, the J assignment may be wrong. Germline CDR1 reads SGHRS; CDR2 reads YFSETQ. The CDR3 runs 15 residues. The CDR3 coding sequence is TGCGCCAGCAGCTCCCCTAGCGGGAGCGTGGAGACCCAGTACTTC. Its protein product is CASSSPSGSVETQYF.

The chain employs TRBV9 and TRBJ2-6, with 8 positions matching TRBD1. This CDR3 contains 17 residues. The V gene end was trimmed by 3 bases and the J gene end by 6 bases; junction bases not matched to a gene: 11. Germline V gene data show CDR1 as SGDLS and CDR2 as YYNGEE. The CDR3 region is CASSAKAGGREANVLTF. The CDR3 coding sequence is TGTGCCAGCAGCGCAAAGGCAGGGGGCAGAGAGGCCAACGTCCTGACTTTC.

V gene TRBV6-1 combines with J gene TRBJ1-4, with 8 bases that match TRBD1. CDR3 length: 11 residues. The V gene end was trimmed by 3 bases and the J gene end by 15 bases; junction bases not matched to a gene: 3. The germline V gene encodes CDR1 MNHNS and CDR2 SASEGT. CDR3 residues: CASSEDRVVFF. CDR3 DNA: TGTGCCAGCAGTGAGGACAGGGTGGTGTTTTTT.

The chain links TRBV2 to TRBJ2-5; 9 nucleotides line up with TRBD2. The J call is doubtful: the DNA matches TRBJ2-7 better. The CDR3 spans 15 residues. Germline loops: CDR1 SNHLY, CDR2 FYNNEI. CDR3 in DNA: TGTGCCAGCAGTGAGGCTAGCGGGAAGTTATACGAGCAGTACTTC. This sequence encodes CASSEASGKLYEQYF.

This clonotype appeared once. The rearrangement uses TRBV5-1 and TRBJ1-5; D is possibly TRBD1 (6 bases). Germline CDR1 and CDR2: SGHRS and YFSETQ. This CDR3 spans 15 amino acids. V lost 5 bases, J lost 3 bases, and 15 bases lay in between. The DNA of the CDR3 is TGCGCCAGCAGTCCAGCGCAGGGGCCCAATCAGCCCCAGCATTTT. Amino acid sequence: CASSPAQGPNQPQHF.

This clonotype was seen only once. The chain combines TRBV23-1 with TRBJ2-6; D is perhaps TRBD1 (6 bases). TRBV23-1 is reported as an ORF; its role is uncertain. V dropped 6 bases and J dropped 1 base, with 13 bases sitting between them. CDR3 length: 16 amino acids. The CDR3, as DNA: TGCGCCAGCAGCCCCAGGGGACGTTCTGGGGCCAACGTCCTGACTTTC. Translation gives CASSPRGRSGANVLTF.

The chain joins TRBV5-5 to TRBJ2-7, with TRBD1 matching 8 bases. The CDR3 covers 12 residues. Germline lookup yields CDR1 SGHKS and CDR2 YYEKEE (reference sequence). V shed 6 bases and J 7 bases; nucleotides not matched to a gene: 6. The CDR3 DNA reads TGTGCCAGCACCCCCGGGACAGGAGAGCAGTACTTC. Protein: CASTPGTGEQYF.

This clonotype was counted between two and nine times. The CDR3 loop reads CASSIRGPRISTNEKLFF. CDR3 in DNA: TGTGCCAGCAGTATAAGGGGGCCAAGGATTTCGACTAATGAAAAACTGTTTTTT. The chain couples TRBV12-3 or TRBV12-4 to TRBJ1-4; TRBD1 matches 7 bases. Trimming cost V 5 bases and J 2 bases; bases outside gene matches: 14. The CDR3 totals 18 residues.

This chain joins TRBV10-3 and TRBJ2-1; D unclear. The CDR3 covers 14 residues. The V end was cut by 0 bases, the J end by 14 bases, with 17 bases between. Germline V gene lookup returns CDR1 ENHRY and CDR2 SYGVKD. As DNA, the CDR3 is TGTGCCATCAGTGAGTCCTTGATAGGCCTGAAGGAGTTCTTC. Encoded protein: CAISESLIGLKEFF.

About this clonotype: At one end the junction does not follow the germline gene, possibly because of a read error. This chain connects TRBV3-1 to TRBJ2-1; the D gene is possibly TRBD2 (5 bases). Germline loops: CDR1 LGHDT, CDR2 YNNKEL (reference sequence). The CDR3 consists of 13 residues. The DNA for the CDR3 is TGTGTCAGCAGCCCCGGGGTTTTGGAGACCCAGTTCTTC. Translated: CVSSPGVLETQFF.

The chain uses TRBV2 and TRBJ1-5, with D possibly being TRBD1 (6 bases). Germline loops: CDR1 SNHLY, CDR2 FYNNEI. The CDR3 contains 15 residues. Trimming pared 9 bases from V and 0 bases from J, leaving 15 bases between. CDR3 amino acids: CASQPGHPSNQPQHF. Written as DNA, the CDR3 is TGTGCCAGTCAACCGGGACACCCTAGCAATCAGCCCCAGCATTTT.

This clonotype was seen ten or more times. The chain combines TRBV29-1 with TRBJ2-1; 10 positions agree with TRBD2. Germline values: CDR1 SQVTM, CDR2 ANQGSEA. The CDR3 length is 17 residues. V gave up 8 bases and J gave up 7 bases; unmatched junction bases: 20. CDR3 sequence (DNA): TGCAGCACCCTGGAGAGGCCTAGCGGGAGATTTAGAAATGAGCAGTTCTTC. Translation: CSTLERPSGRFRNEQFF.

V is TRBV20-1 and J is TRBJ2-5; TRBD2 aligns across 10 bases. J lost 0 bases, V lost 3 bases, and 7 bases had no gene match. The CDR3 spans 16 residues. Germline CDR1 is DFQATT and CDR2 is SNEGSKA (reference sequence). The CDR3 is CSASETSGTYQETQYF. CDR3 in DNA: TGCAGTGCTAGTGAAACTAGCGGGACGTACCAAGAGACCCAGTACTTC.

This clonotype has only a few counts. The V and J genes are TRBV9 and TRBJ2-1; the match to TRBD2 covers 7 bases. The CDR3 contains 16 residues. The ends lost 1 base at V and 4 bases at J; junction bases unmatched: 8. Germline CDR1 is SGDLS and CDR2 is YYNGEE. This chain's CDR3 is CASSVSGEGRYNEQFF. CDR3 in DNA: TGTGCCAGCAGCGTATCGGGGGAGGGCCGGTACAATGAGCAGTTCTTC.

This clonotype showed up just a few times. The rearrangement links TRBV20-1 to TRBJ2-4; the D gene is possibly TRBD2 (7 bases). The end of the DNA fits TRBJ2-7 better, so the J call may be wrong. This CDR3 is built from 15 residues. CDR1 is DFQATT and CDR2 is SNEGSKA in the germline V gene (reference sequence). The CDR3 is CSAHFVGGDPYEQYF. CDR3 sequence (DNA): TGCAGTGCTCACTTTGTAGGGGGGGACCCCTACGAGCAGTACTTC.

This clonotype was counted a few times. The V call is TRBV7-3, the J call TRBJ2-3, with 7 bases lining up with TRBD2. Germline CDR1 and CDR2: SGHTA and FQGTGA. The CDR3 totals 15 residues. V lost 5 bases to trimming and J lost 2 bases; unmatched junction nucleotides: 7. The CDR3 DNA reads as TGTGCCAGCAGCCCCCTAGCGGCCCACACAGATACGCAGTATTTT. Translated, it gives CASSPLAAHTDTQYF.

The CDR3 sequence: CASTLGGKSHEQYF. The CDR3 bases are TGTGCCAGCACCCTGGGGGGTAAATCCCACGAGCAGTACTTC. V is TRBV12-3 or TRBV12-4 and J is TRBJ2-7, with D tentatively TRBD2 (6 bases). V gave up 7 bases and J gave up 5 bases, with 18 bases separating them. The CDR3 has 14 amino acids.

As for this clonotype: This may stem from a read error, because a much larger clone lies one nucleotide away. This chain uses TRBV6-6 with TRBJ2-4; TRBD2 aligns across 8 bases. The J call is in doubt because the DNA end fits TRBJ2-7 better. The CDR3 is 14 residues long. Germline CDR1 reads MNHNY; CDR2 reads SVGAGI (reference sequence). The DNA for the CDR3 is TGTGCCAGCAGTGACTCCAGCGGGAGAAGCGAGCAGTACTTC. Translated: CASSDSSGRSEQYF.

V is TRBV20-1 and J is TRBJ2-7; 9 positions match TRBD2. This CDR3 has 16 residues. The germline CDR1 and CDR2 sequences are DFQATT and SNEGSKA (reference sequence). The V and J ends lost 1 base and 5 bases, in that order; junction bases with no gene match: 12. Here the CDR3 reads CSARGLGAGGRDEQYF. In DNA form, the CDR3 reads TGCAGTGCTAGAGGTCTCGGGGCGGGAGGGCGAGACGAGCAGTACTTC.

This clonotype was seen more than once but under ten times. The chain recombines TRBV10-3 with TRBJ2-1; 7 bases line up with TRBD1. Germline V gene data show CDR1 as ENHRY and CDR2 as SYGVKD. V shed 7 bases, J shed 1 base, and the junction held 10 bases outside the gene matches. The CDR3 runs to 16 residues. CDR3 loop: CAIKETGSLSYNEQFF. Here the CDR3 DNA reads TGTGCCATCAAGGAGACAGGGTCGTTATCCTACAATGAGCAGTTCTTC.

V gene TRBV20-1 combines with J gene TRBJ2-3; no firm D call. The CDR3 totals 13 residues. Germline V gene sequence: CDR1 DFQATT, CDR2 SNEGSKA (reference sequence). V was shortened by 2 bases and J by 0 bases, with 6 bases between the two germline ends. The CDR3 is CSARLSSTDTQYF. The CDR3 nucleotides read TGCAGTGCTAGACTTTCTAGCACAGATACGCAGTATTTT.

V and J are TRBV14 and TRBJ1-1, with D unclear. Trimming left V 0 bases short and J 4 bases short, with 9 bases between. CDR3 length equals 14 residues. Germline V gene lookup returns CDR1 SGHDN and CDR2 FVKESK. The DNA for the CDR3 is TGTGCCAGCAGCCAAGAATCCGGGGTCACTGAAGCTTTCTTT. Encoded protein: CASSQESGVTEAFF.

The chain links TRBV2 to TRBJ2-5; 13 positions agree with TRBD2. Germline loops: CDR1 SNHLY, CDR2 FYNNEI. J lost 11 bases, V lost 8 bases, and 11 bases had no gene match. There are 14 residues in the CDR3. The DNA for the CDR3 is TGTGCCAGCGTGGGACTAGCGGGACTTGGTGAGCAGTACTTC. It translates to CASVGLAGLGEQYF.

This clonotype came up once. V and J are TRBV11-2 and TRBJ2-1; 8 bases line up with TRBD2. The CDR3 has 15 residues. Germline V gene lookup returns CDR1 SGHAT and CDR2 FQNNGV. J gave up 9 bases and V 4 bases, and 11 bases lay outside the gene matches. CDR3 in amino acids: CASSSRGRRWGEQFF. The CDR3 DNA reads as TGTGCCAGCAGCTCCCGCGGGAGGCGGTGGGGTGAGCAGTTCTTC.

The chain recombines TRBV2 with TRBJ1-2; D gene unclear. This CDR3 contains 14 residues. V dropped 3 bases and J dropped 4 bases, with 12 bases sitting between them. The germline V gene encodes CDR1 SNHLY and CDR2 FYNNEI. CDR3 DNA sequence: TGTGCCAGCAGTGAGAGAAGCCAAAGCTATGGCTACACCTTC. Protein product: CASSERSQSYGYTF.